Below, 17 T cell receptor beta chains from the same sample are listed, as sequenced in a study of beta chain features in type 1 diabetes. Isolated RNA was reverse transcribed in full, so expressed TCRB transcripts were sequenced. TCRdb's table, derived via immunoSEQ multiplex PCR, lists solely in-frame clones and lacks some. Of around 350,000 clones in the sample, over 10% were seen once. Sequenced material: naive CD4+ T cells from blood. All receptors come from a man younger than 30 in good health.

This clone was observed a handful of times. V is TRBV2 and J is TRBJ2-1; 10 bases line up with TRBD2. The CDR3 sequence is 14 residues long. Germline CDR1 is SNHLY and CDR2 is FYNNEI. V dropped 6 bases and J dropped 4; count of bases not matched to a gene: 3. CDR3 sequence (DNA): TGTGCCAGCAGACAGACTAGCGGGTACAATGAGCAGTTCTTC. Its translation: CASRQTSGYNEQFF.

This clone was counted only a few times. V usage is TRBV5-1 and J usage is TRBJ1-5; possible D gene TRBD1, 5 bases. Germline loops: CDR1 SGHRS, CDR2 YFSETQ. The V end lost 4 bases, the J end lost 7 bases, and 15 bases lay between the germline ends. The CDR3 has 14 amino acids. The CDR3 sequence is CASSQEGTGQPQHF. The CDR3 bases are TGCGCCAGCAGCCAGGAGGGGACGGGGCAGCCCCAGCATTTT.

The V call is TRBV7-9, the J call TRBJ2-7, with D possibly matching TRBD2 (5 bases). The CDR3 is 13 residues long. Trimming removed 8 bases at V and 3 bases at J, with 14 bases between. CDR1 SEHNR and CDR2 FQNEAQ come from the germline V gene (reference sequence). The CDR3 DNA follows: TGTGCCAGCGGCCAGGTAGGAGGCTACGAGCAGTACTTC. It specifies CASGQVGGYEQYF.

This chain uses TRBV30 with TRBJ2-6; 8 bases are shared with TRBD1. V lost 1 base and J lost 0; bases outside the gene matches: 11. The CDR3 totals 19 residues. Germline CDR1 and CDR2: GTSNPN and SVGIG (reference sequence). CDR3 in DNA: TGTGCCTGGAGTGGCGCCTCAGGGGGCCACATCTCTGGGGCCAACGTCCTGACTTTC. This sequence encodes CAWSGASGGHISGANVLTF.

The genes are TRBV27 and TRBJ1-1, with D hard to call. The CDR3 is 15 amino acids. Germline V gene data show CDR1 as MNHEY and CDR2 as SMNVEV (reference sequence). V gave up 8 bases and J gave up 0 bases, with 16 bases separating them. The chain's CDR3 is CASSLQRGMNTEAFF. In DNA, the CDR3 is TGTGCCAGCTCCCTACAGCGGGGTATGAACACTGAAGCTTTCTTT.

This chain links TRBV29-1 with TRBJ2-2; TRBD2 matches at 9 bases. The CDR3 is made up of 16 amino acids. The J segment lost 1 base and the V segment lost 4 bases, leaving 7 bases of the junction unmatched. Germline V gives CDR1 SQVTM, CDR2 ANQGSEA. DNA of the CDR3: TGCAGCGTTGGGATGGTAGCGGGAGTGAACACCGGGGAGCTGTTTTTT. This codes for CSVGMVAGVNTGELFF.

The chain uses TRBV30 and TRBJ1-2, with D perhaps TRBD1 (6 bases). Trimming left V 3 bases short and J 5 bases short, with 16 bases between. The germline V gene has CDR1 GTSNPN and CDR2 SVGIG (reference sequence). CDR3 length equals 14 residues. CDR3: CAWSPGRGGYGYTF. The CDR3 DNA is TGTGCCTGGAGCCCGGGCAGGGGAGGGTATGGCTACACCTTC.

This clone was detected a few times. The chain employs TRBV6-5 and TRBJ2-5; 9 nucleotides agree with TRBD1. J lost 5 bases, V lost 0 bases, and 7 bases had no gene match. Germline values: CDR1 MNHEY, CDR2 SVGAGI. CDR3 size: 16 residues. The CDR3 DNA sequence: TGTGCCAGCAGTTACTCCGGACAGGGGAGAGTTGAGACCCAGTACTTC. It translates to CASSYSGQGRVETQYF.

This clone showed up just a few times. This chain uses TRBV7-9 with TRBJ2-7; possibly TRBD1 for D (5 bases). CDR1 SEHNR and CDR2 FQNEAQ come from the germline V gene (reference sequence). This CDR3 is 14 amino acids long. In DNA, the CDR3 is TGTGCTGTAGGGGCCCGGTACCTATCCTACGAGCAGTACTTC. Translated, it gives CAVGARYLSYEQYF.

Only one count was recorded for this clone. This chain connects TRBV11-2 to TRBJ1-1; the match to TRBD1 covers 7 bases. CDR3 length equals 13 residues. CDR1 and CDR2 (germline): SGHAT, FQNNGV. V dropped 5 bases and J dropped 12; count of bases not matched to a gene: 12. The CDR3 DNA follows: TGTGCCAGCAGCCAACGACAGGGTCTAGTAACTTTCTTT. It codes for CASSQRQGLVTFF.

The rearrangement joins TRBV27 to TRBJ2-5; 7 bases match TRBD2. TRBJ2-7 matches the DNA end more closely, so the J call is doubtful. The CDR3 length is 15 residues. Germline V gene data show CDR1 as MNHEY and CDR2 as SMNVEV (reference sequence). CDR3 sequence (DNA): TGTGCCAGCGTACGATCGGCGGGAGTGGGCTACGAGCAGTACTTC. Encoded protein: CASVRSAGVGYEQYF.

This clone was seen only a few times. The chain joins TRBV6-5 to TRBJ2-3; possibly TRBD2 for D (6 bases). V was shortened by 0 bases and J by 6 bases, with 16 bases between the two germline ends. The CDR3 loop spans 16 amino acids. From germline, CDR1 is MNHEY and CDR2 SVGAGI. The CDR3, as DNA: TGTGCCAGCAGTTACTCTGGGACTTTTATCCCGGATACGCAGTATTTT. Its protein product is CASSYSGTFIPDTQYF.

J is TRBJ2-3 and V is TRBV19; 9 bases fit TRBD2. V trimming: 9 bases; J trimming: 4 bases; junction bases outside the gene matches: 5. The CDR3 contains 13 residues. Germline values: CDR1 LNHDA, CDR2 SQIVND (reference sequence). CDR3: CASLAGEADTQYF. The CDR3, as DNA: TGTGCCAGCTTAGCGGGAGAGGCAGATACGCAGTATTTT.

The chain recombines TRBV7-9 with TRBJ1-2, with 10 bases identical to TRBD1. In germline, CDR1 is SEHNR, CDR2 FQNEAQ (reference sequence). CDR3 length equals 19 residues. The junction had 19 bases not matched to a gene; V was cut back by 3 bases and J by 6 bases. The DNA of the CDR3 is TGTGCCAGCAGCTTGTGGACCTATTCCGGGACAGGGGCGTCAGATGGCTACACCTTC. This translates into CASSLWTYSGTGASDGYTF.

This clone turned up a few times. This chain links TRBV20-1 with TRBJ1-2; D is undetermined. Germline V gives CDR1 DFQATT, CDR2 SNEGSKA (reference sequence). There are 10 residues in the CDR3. Trimming removed 6 bases at V and 5 bases at J, with 7 bases between. CDR3 amino acids: CSASEYGYTF. DNA for the CDR3: TGCAGTGCCAGCGAGTATGGCTACACCTTC.

This clone was observed a handful of times. The chain uses TRBV6-1 and TRBJ2-5; 8 bases align to TRBD1. The CDR3 runs to 14 residues. Germline V lookup: CDR1 MNHNS, CDR2 SASEGT. Trimming took 10 bases from V and 7 from J; bases not matched to a gene: 14. The CDR3 sequence is CATKGDRPQGTQYF. The CDR3 region has the DNA TGTGCCACCAAAGGGGACAGGCCGCAGGGGACCCAGTACTTC.

This clone has more than one count but fewer than ten. DNA of the CDR3: TGTGCCAGCAGCTTGGGGGACAGGGGGTATGGCTACACCTTC. This translates into CASSLGDRGYGYTF. The chain joins TRBV7-2 to TRBJ1-2; 11 nucleotides match TRBD1. CDR3 length equals 14 residues. The germline gives CDR1 SGHTA, CDR2 FQGNSA. V gave up 3 bases and J gave up 5 bases; unmatched junction bases: 2. Based on the CDR3 plus reference TRBV7-2 and TRBJ1-2, the full variable domain is GAGVSQSPSNKVTEKGKDVELRCDPISGHTALYWYRQSLGQGLEFLIYFQGNSAPDKSGLPSDRFSAERTGGSVSTLTIQRTQQEDSAVYLCASSLGDRGYGYTFGSGTRLTVV.